The 32 T cell receptor beta chains reported below all come from one sample, sequenced in a study of T cells in Graves' hyperthyroidism and ophthalmopathy. Template material for amplifying TCR beta CDR3 regions consisted of RNA transcripts. First-round RT-PCR targeting the TCR CDR3 was performed with the HTBI primer set. One entry per CDR3 protein, called by TCRdb with MiXCR from the multiplex PCR reads. The sample has a few hundred thousand distinct CDR3 sequences, around 42% seen once. Sequencing was carried out using peripheral blood or thyroid tissue (not recorded which). The receptor set was obtained from a woman between 18 and 29 years old with Graves' hyperthyroidism.

This clonotype came up many times. The J gene is TRBJ1-2, the V gene TRBV7-9, with D hard to call. This CDR3 spans 15 amino acids. Germline CDR1 is SEHNR and CDR2 is FQNEAQ (reference sequence). V dropped 7 bases and J dropped 2 bases, with 17 bases sitting between them. The CDR3 region has the DNA TGTGCCAGCACCCCAGAGTGGTCTGCAAACTATGGCTACACCTTC. Amino acid sequence: CASTPEWSANYGYTF. The complete variable domain, with remaining parts taken from reference TRBV7-9 and TRBJ1-2, reads DTGVSQNPRHKITKRGQNVTFRCDPISEHNRLYWYRQTLGQGPEFLTYFQNEAQLEKSRLLSDRFSAERPKGSFSTLEIQRTEQGDSAMYLCASTPEWSANYGYTFGSGTRLTVV.

There are many counts of this clonotype. The chain joins TRBV5-1 to TRBJ1-5, with D hard to call. Per the germline V gene, CDR1 is SGHRS and CDR2 is YFSETQ. The CDR3 runs to 14 residues. Trimming left V 2 bases short and J 1 base short, with 7 bases between. CDR3 nucleotide sequence: TGCGCCAGCAGCTTCGGTGGAAGCAATCAGCCCCAGCATTTT. Amino acid sequence: CASSFGGSNQPQHF.

Written as DNA, the CDR3 is TGTGCCAGCAGTTCCGGGACAGGGGGCTGGGACGAGCAGTACTTC. Its translation is CASSSGTGGWDEQYF. J is TRBJ2-7 and V is TRBV27; 12 bases line up with TRBD1. The CDR3 extends over 15 amino acids. Germline V CDR1 and CDR2: MNHEY, SMNVEV (reference sequence). The V gene end was trimmed by 4 bases and the J gene end by 5 bases; junction bases not matched to a gene: 6.

This clonotype was observed at least ten times. The V call is TRBV7-8, the J call TRBJ2-1; TRBD2 matches 8 bases. V was pared by 1 base and J by 4 bases, with 12 bases of the junction left unmatched. CDR1 is SGHVS, CDR2 FQNEAQ, per germline. The CDR3 totals 18 residues. The CDR3 sequence is CASSLVPVPGGPYNEQFF. CDR3 DNA: TGTGCCAGCAGCTTAGTCCCCGTCCCGGGAGGGCCGTACAATGAGCAGTTCTTC.

Only one count was recorded for this clonotype. The chain is built from TRBV7-9 and TRBJ2-7; TRBD2 aligns across 7 bases. The J segment lost 5 bases and the V segment lost 5 bases, leaving 6 bases of the junction unmatched. Germline values: CDR1 SEHNR, CDR2 FQNEAQ (reference sequence). CDR3 length equals 13 residues. This CDR3 reads CASSPGGLDEQYF. CDR3 sequence (DNA): TGTGCCAGCAGCCCGGGAGGTTTAGACGAGCAGTACTTC.

The rearrangement links TRBV5-8 to TRBJ1-1; 7 bases match TRBD1. Germline loops: CDR1 SGHTS, CDR2 YDEGEE. Trimming took 4 bases from V and 1 from J; bases not matched to a gene: 16. The length of the CDR3 is 18 residues. The CDR3 is CASSQNGQVSFGNTEAFF. The CDR3 coding sequence is TGTGCCAGCAGCCAAAATGGACAGGTATCATTTGGGAACACTGAAGCTTTCTTT.

The table lists this clonotype with many counts. The V and J genes are TRBV12-3 or TRBV12-4 and TRBJ2-7; perhaps TRBD2 as D (6 bases). CDR3 size: 13 residues. Trimming took off 8 bases at V and 5 bases at J, with 16 bases between the two ends. The CDR3 DNA follows: TGTGCCAGCGTACTAGCCTCCTCGGACGAGCAGTACTTC. Translation: CASVLASSDEQYF.

This clonotype has ten or more counts. This CDR3 reads CASSGQFTGELFF. The CDR3 DNA sequence: TGTGCCAGCAGTGGACAGTTTACCGGGGAGCTGTTTTTT. J is TRBJ2-2 and V is TRBV25-1; tentatively, D is TRBD1 (5 bases). V lost 4 bases to trimming and J lost 5 bases, with 8 bases between them. CDR1 and CDR2 from the germline V gene are MGHDK and SYGVNS. The CDR3 is 13 amino acids. Looking up the rest from reference TRBV25-1 and TRBJ2-2 gives the full variable domain: EADIYQTPRYLVIGTGKKITLECSQTMGHDKMYWYQQDPGMELHLIHYSYGVNSTEKGDLSSESTVSRIRTEHFPLTLESARPSHTSQYLCASSGQFTGELFFGEGSRLTVL.

A note on this clonotype: Its ends do not fully match the called genes, so a read error is possible. This sequence joins TRBV7-6 and TRBJ2-5; D is uncertain. Looked up from germline, CDR1 is SGHVS and CDR2 is FNYEAQ. The CDR3 consists of 13 residues. The CDR3 nucleotides read TGTGCCAGCAGCGGACGACAAGTAGAGACCCGGTACTTC. Amino acid sequence: CASSGRQVETRYF. Full variable domain (remainder filled in from reference TRBV7-6 and TRBJ2-5): GAGVSQSPRYKVTKRGQDVALRCDPISGHVSLYWYRQALGQGPEFLTYFNYEAQQDKSGLPNDRFSAERPEGSISTLTIQRTEQRDSAMYRCASSGRQVETRYFGPGTRLLVL.

Comment on this clonotype: One junction end does not reproduce the germline sequence, and a read error may be involved. The J gene is TRBJ2-7, the V gene TRBV29-1, with a tentative D call TRBD1 (6 bases). The CDR3 is 12 amino acids. The germline V gene encodes CDR1 SQVTM and CDR2 ANQGSEA. The CDR3 DNA reads TGCAGCGTGGAAGCCGACAGGAACGAGCAGTACTTC. This encodes CSVEADRNEQYF.

Notes on this clonotype: A much larger clone differs by one base, so this may be a read error. No conserved phenylalanine or tryptophan is present at the end of the CDR3, so a read error is the likely explanation. The chain joins TRBV3-1 to TRBJ1-1; 7 positions agree with TRBD1. Losses at the gene ends were 3 bases for V and 3 bases for J; bases not matched to a gene: 4. The CDR3 has 14 residues. From germline, CDR1 is LGHDT and CDR2 YNNKEL (reference sequence). The CDR3: CASSQTGRDTEAFL. The DNA of the CDR3 is TGTGCCAGCAGCCAGACAGGGAGGGACACTGAAGCTTTCCTT.

A word on this clonotype: This sequence may be a read error, since a much larger clone differs from it by one base. V is TRBV2 and J is TRBJ1-5; D not certain. Germline values: CDR1 SNHLY, CDR2 FYNNEI. This CDR3 is built from 13 residues. The CDR3 loop reads CVSSEEGQQPQHF. In nucleotides, the CDR3 is TGTGTCAGCAGTGAAGAGGGTCAGCAGCCCCAGCATTTT.

The rearrangement links TRBV4-2 to TRBJ1-3; D uncertain. The germline V and J ends were trimmed by 1 base and 9 bases, with 16 bases remaining between them. Germline CDR1 reads LGHNA; CDR2 reads YNFKEQ. This CDR3 contains 15 residues. The CDR3: CASSQGLAGGTTIYF. CDR3 coding DNA: TGTGCCAGCAGCCAAGGCCTAGCGGGAGGTACCACCATATATTTT.

This chain links TRBV7-3 with TRBJ1-1, with 10 nucleotides matching TRBD1. J gave up 5 bases and V 7 bases, and 4 bases lay outside the gene matches. This CDR3 has 13 amino acids. CDR1 and CDR2 from the germline V gene are SGHTA and FQGTGA. The CDR3 here is CASNSGQGTEAFF. DNA for the CDR3: TGTGCCAGCAACTCGGGACAGGGGACTGAAGCTTTCTTT.

In its sample, this clonotype was seen many times. CDR3 amino acids: CSHEDVRNEQFF. The CDR3 DNA sequence: TGCAGCCATGAAGACGTTAGGAATGAGCAGTTCTTC. The genes are TRBV29-1 and TRBJ2-1; D is unresolved. V was cut by 8 bases and J by 7 bases, with 15 bases left in between. The CDR3 covers 12 residues. Per the germline V gene, CDR1 is SQVTM and CDR2 is ANQGSEA.

Ten or more counts support this clonotype. This chain connects TRBV28 to TRBJ1-2; unclear D gene. V lost 2 bases and J lost 8, with 12 bases in between. Germline lookup yields CDR1 MDHEN and CDR2 SYDVKM. This CDR3 is 13 amino acids long. CDR3 sequence reads: CASSLNTGRGYTF. The CDR3 DNA reads as TGTGCCAGCAGTTTAAACACTGGTCGAGGCTACACCTTC.

In this sample, this clonotype turned up many times. The chain employs TRBV29-1 and TRBJ1-1; D ambiguous. CDR3 length equals 13 residues. Looked up from germline, CDR1 is SQVTM and CDR2 is ANQGSEA. Trimming pared 1 base from V and 1 base from J, leaving 7 bases between. The CDR3 DNA reads TGCAGCGTTGAAGGTTCGGAGAACACTGAAGCTTTCTTT. Its translation is CSVEGSENTEAFF. Filled out from reference TRBV29-1 and TRBJ1-1, the complete variable domain reads SAVISQKPSRDICQRGTSLTIQCQVDSQVTMMFWYRQQPGQSLTLIATANQGSEATYESGFVIDKFPISRPNLTFSTLTVSNMSPEDSSIYLCSVEGSENTEAFFGQGTRLTVV.

This chain links TRBV10-3 with TRBJ2-7; 9 bases line up with TRBD2. The CDR3 has 15 residues. Germline V gene data show CDR1 as ENHRY and CDR2 as SYGVKD. V lost 2 bases, J lost 3 bases, and 5 bases stayed unmatched. The chain's CDR3 is CAISERTSAFYEQYF. In DNA, the CDR3 is TGTGCCATCAGTGAGCGGACTAGCGCGTTCTACGAGCAGTACTTC.

This clonotype occurred many times. The genes are TRBV9 and TRBJ2-7; 8 nucleotides match TRBD1. This CDR3 contains 14 residues. V trimming: 0 bases; J trimming: 3 bases; junction bases outside the gene matches: 2. The germline CDR1 and CDR2 sequences are SGDLS and YYNGEE. CDR3 nucleotides: TGTGCCAGCAGCGTAGGCGGACAGGGCTACGAGCAGTACTTC. Its protein is CASSVGGQGYEQYF.

Notes on this clonotype: A read error may explain this, as a much larger clone is one base away. The genes are TRBV12-3 or TRBV12-4 and TRBJ2-7; D might be TRBD1 (5 bases). The CDR3 extends over 13 amino acids. CDR3 in DNA: TGTGCCGGCAGTCCCCCCAGGGTCTACGAGCAGTACTTC. Its protein is CAGSPPRVYEQYF.

In this sample, this clonotype turned up many times. J is TRBJ2-7 and V is TRBV2; 7 bases align to TRBD1. The CDR3 runs to 14 residues. Trimming cost V 0 bases and J 1 base; bases outside gene matches: 0. Germline V gene lookup returns CDR1 SNHLY and CDR2 FYNNEI. The CDR3 is CASSEATGSYEQYF. In DNA form, the CDR3 reads TGTGCCAGCAGTGAAGCGACAGGGTCCTACGAGCAGTACTTC.

In this sample, this clonotype turned up many times. The chain recombines TRBV13 with TRBJ1-2, with a possible D match to TRBD1 (5 bases). From germline, CDR1 is PRHDT and CDR2 FYEKMQ (reference sequence). The V end was cut by 5 bases, the J end by 5 bases, with 18 bases between. This CDR3 spans 15 amino acids. The CDR3 nucleotides are TGTGCCAGCAGCCCAAGGGTTCGGGGGAATTATGGCTACACCTTC. Translating it yields CASSPRVRGNYGYTF.

The chain recombines TRBV7-2 with TRBJ2-2; D gene unclear. This CDR3 contains 12 residues. CDR1 and CDR2 (germline): SGHTA, FQGNSA. V was pared by 0 bases and J by 10 bases, with 6 bases between. CDR3 nucleotide sequence: TGTGCCAGCAGCTTAGCGCGGTCGGAGCTGTTTTTT. Its translation: CASSLARSELFF.

Comments on this clonotype: A much larger clone lies a single base off, so this may be a read error. The chain joins TRBV7-2 to TRBJ1-1; the D is unclear. Per germline, CDR1 SGHTA and CDR2 FQGNSA. Trimming shortened V by 6 bases and J by 1 base, and 15 bases separated the two germline ends. The CDR3 sequence is 15 residues long. CDR3 in DNA: TGTGCCAGCAGGCGGACGGTTTCCCCGAACACTGAAGCTTTCTTT. It encodes CASRRTVSPNTEAFF.

This clonotype was recorded once. The J gene is TRBJ2-7, the V gene TRBV7-6; D possibly corresponds to TRBD2 (5 bases). The CDR3 runs 12 residues. Germline assignment: CDR1 SGHVS and CDR2 FNYEAQ. This CDR3 is CARAPGSYEQYF. The CDR3 bases are TGTGCTAGGGCCCCGGGAAGCTACGAGCAGTACTTC.

At least ten counts were recorded for this clonotype. This chain uses TRBV6-4 with TRBJ2-6; D is unclear. V was cut by 4 bases and J by 1 base, with 14 bases left in between. Germline loops: CDR1 MRHNA, CDR2 SNTAGT. This CDR3 is 17 amino acids long. The CDR3 DNA reads TGTGCCAGCAGTGTTACTCTCTCAATTTCTGGGGCCAACGTCCTGACTTTC. This translates into CASSVTLSISGANVLTF.

The V call is TRBV20-1, the J call TRBJ2-3, with unresolved D. The germline V and J ends were trimmed by 6 bases and 6 bases, with 13 bases remaining between them. The germline V gene encodes CDR1 DFQATT and CDR2 SNEGSKA (reference sequence). CDR3 size: 12 residues. The CDR3 nucleotides read TGCAGTGCCGGACGGGTTTTGGATACGCAGTATTTT. Its translation is CSAGRVLDTQYF.

This clonotype was recorded many times. The chain recombines TRBV6-1 with TRBJ2-5; 7 bases line up with TRBD2. CDR3 length equals 16 residues. J lost 0 bases, V lost 6 bases, and 10 bases had no gene match. CDR1 is MNHNS and CDR2 is SASEGT in the germline V gene. The CDR3 nucleotides read TGTGCCAGCAGCGCCCATTTACTAGCGTACCAAGAGACCCAGTACTTC. This encodes CASSAHLLAYQETQYF.

This clonotype came up many times. The rearrangement links TRBV20-1 to TRBJ1-1; 8 bases align to TRBD1. The CDR3 has 14 residues. Trimming cost V 3 bases and J 7 bases; bases outside gene matches: 10. The germline V gene encodes CDR1 DFQATT and CDR2 SNEGSKA (reference sequence). The CDR3 sequence: CSASFGQGQVEAFF. CDR3 in DNA: TGCAGTGCTAGTTTCGGACAGGGACAAGTTGAAGCTTTCTTT.

This clonotype was seen many times. The rearrangement joins TRBV6-5 to TRBJ2-2, with 11 nucleotides matching TRBD2. The CDR3 runs to 15 residues. V was clipped by 5 bases and J by 5 bases; unmatched bases: 4. The germline gives CDR1 MNHEY, CDR2 SVGAGI. This CDR3 is CASSIRLAGTGELFF. For the CDR3, the DNA is TGTGCCAGCAGTATACGACTAGCGGGGACCGGGGAGCTGTTTTTT.

The chain couples TRBV5-1 to TRBJ1-5; D unclear. Trimming removed 0 bases at V and 14 bases at J, with 18 bases between. CDR3 length: 14 residues. Per germline, CDR1 SGHRS and CDR2 YFSETQ. Here the CDR3 DNA reads TGCGCCAGCAGCTTGGGAGTGGACGGAACCTACGAGCATTTT. Amino acids: CASSLGVDGTYEHF.

This clonotype was seen many times. CDR3 amino acids: CASSFPFHTEAFF. The CDR3, as DNA: TGTGCCAGCAGCTTCCCCTTTCACACTGAAGCTTTCTTT. The chain combines TRBV13 with TRBJ1-1, with D unresolved. Trimming took 3 bases from V and 3 from J, leaving 8 bases between them. The CDR3 has 13 residues. Looked up from germline, CDR1 is PRHDT and CDR2 is FYEKMQ (reference sequence).